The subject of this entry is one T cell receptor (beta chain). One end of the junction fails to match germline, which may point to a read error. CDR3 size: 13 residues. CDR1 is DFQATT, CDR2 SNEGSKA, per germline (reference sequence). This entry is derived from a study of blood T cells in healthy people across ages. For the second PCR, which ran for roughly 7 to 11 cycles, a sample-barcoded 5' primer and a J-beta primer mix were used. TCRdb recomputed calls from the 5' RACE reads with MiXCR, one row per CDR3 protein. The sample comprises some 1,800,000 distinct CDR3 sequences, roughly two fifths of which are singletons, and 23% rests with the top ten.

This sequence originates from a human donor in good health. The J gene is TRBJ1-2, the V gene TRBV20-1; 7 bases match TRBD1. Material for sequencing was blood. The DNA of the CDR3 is TGCGGTGCGACAGAATCAGGGGGGCATGGCTACACCTTC. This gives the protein CGATESGGHGYTF.